Listed here are 4 T cell receptor beta chains from one sample, sequenced in a study of early T cells in non-severe SARS-CoV-2 infection. TCRdb itself ran the 5' RACE reads through MiXCR, one entry per CDR3 protein. The table has more than 50,000 distinct CDR3 sequences, roughly 9.2% seen once. Material: whole blood. Every receptor here comes from an adult who was a healthcare worker with PCR-confirmed SARS-CoV-2 infection or an uninfected control (not recorded which).

This clonotype was detected ten times or more. The chain recombines TRBV18 with TRBJ1-3; unclear D gene. Deletions cut 1 base from V and 0 bases from J, with 13 bases between. The CDR3 contains 17 residues. Germline CDR1 is KGHSH and CDR2 is LQKENI. This chain's CDR3 is CASSPLETPSSGNTIYF. In DNA, the CDR3 is TGTGCCAGCTCACCACTTGAGACTCCCAGCTCTGGAAACACCATATATTTT.

This clonotype showed up many times. The chain joins TRBV20-1 to TRBJ1-1, with 9 nucleotides matching TRBD1. The CDR3 contains 16 residues. Germline V gives CDR1 DFQATT, CDR2 SNEGSKA (reference sequence). V lost 5 bases to trimming and J lost 0 bases; unmatched junction nucleotides: 10. Here the CDR3 DNA reads TGCAGTGCTCGCCGTGGACAGGGGATCCTGAACACTGAAGCTTTCTTT. Protein sequence: CSARRGQGILNTEAFF.

This clonotype was detected many times. This rearrangement joins TRBV11-3 to TRBJ2-1; TRBD2 agrees at 11 bases. The CDR3 is 16 residues long. V lost 2 bases and J lost 3; bases outside the gene matches: 3. Looked up from germline, CDR1 is SGHNT and CDR2 is YENEEA. CDR3: CASSLSGTSGYNEQFF. For the CDR3, the DNA is TGTGCCAGCAGCTTATCTGGGACTAGCGGCTACAATGAGCAGTTCTTC.

This clonotype was counted ten times or more. V gene TRBV5-1 combines with J gene TRBJ1-2; maybe TRBD1 (5 bases). The CDR3 has 18 amino acids. Germline loops: CDR1 SGHRS, CDR2 YFSETQ. Trimming left V 4 bases short and J 4 bases short, with 26 bases between. DNA for the CDR3: TGCGCCAGCAGCGGTAGATGGGGTACAAGGGGCGTCGGCTATGGCTACACCTTC. It codes for CASSGRWGTRGVGYGYTF.